This T cell receptor (beta chain) is drawn from a study of blood T cell repertoires in COVID-19. Background on the study: T cells, B-cell-depleted T cells, or PBMCs provided the cDNA or gDNA that served as material.

Original handling: Amplified reference gene primers provided the basis for estimating nucleated cell counts. Method: immunoSEQ multiplex PCR; TCRdb's copy keeps in-frame clones and lacks some. The DNA was the basis for D and trimming; V, J and clone size are from that table. The profile shows 310,000 or so clones, roughly 90% of them singletons. Enrolled during active infection, Seattle patients were then followed longitudinally. Sequencing used peripheral blood. The TCR was taken from a woman in her twenties or thirties with COVID-19, enrolled during active disease.

The CDR3 nucleotides read TGTGCCAGCAAATTAAGCCTTGAGGAGACCCAGTACTTC. Its translation is CASKLSLEETQYF. The V and J genes are TRBV3-1 (or the pseudogene TRBV3-2) and TRBJ2-5; D ambiguous. Germline V gives CDR1 LGHDT, CDR2 YNNKEL (reference sequence). The length of the CDR3 is 13 residues. Trimming shortened V by 7 bases and J by 5 bases, and 14 bases separated the two germline ends.